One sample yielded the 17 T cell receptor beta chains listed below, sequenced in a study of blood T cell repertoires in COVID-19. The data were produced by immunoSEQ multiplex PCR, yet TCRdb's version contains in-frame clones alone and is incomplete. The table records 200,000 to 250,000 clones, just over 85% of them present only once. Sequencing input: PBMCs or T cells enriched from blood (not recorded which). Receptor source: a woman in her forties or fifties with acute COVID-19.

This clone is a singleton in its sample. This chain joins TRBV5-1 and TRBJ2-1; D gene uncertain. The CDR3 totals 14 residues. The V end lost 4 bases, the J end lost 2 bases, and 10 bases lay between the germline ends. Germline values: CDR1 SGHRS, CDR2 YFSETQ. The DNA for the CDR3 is TGCGCCAGCAGCGTTGGCGGCCCCTACAATGAGCAGTTCTTC. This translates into CASSVGGPYNEQFF. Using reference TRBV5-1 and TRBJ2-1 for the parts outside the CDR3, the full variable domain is KAGVTQTPRYLIKTRGQQVTLSCSPISGHRSVSWYQQTPGQGLQFLFEYFSETQRNKGNFPGRFSGRQFSNSRSEMNVSTLELGDSALYLCASSVGGPYNEQFFGPGTRLTVL.

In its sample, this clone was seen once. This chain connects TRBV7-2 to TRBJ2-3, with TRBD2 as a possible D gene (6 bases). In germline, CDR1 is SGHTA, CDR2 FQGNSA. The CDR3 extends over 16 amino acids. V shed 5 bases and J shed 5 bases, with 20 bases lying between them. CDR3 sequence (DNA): TGTGCCAGCAGCCCCGAGACAGACGGGAGAGAAGATACGCAGTATTTT. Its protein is CASSPETDGREDTQYF.

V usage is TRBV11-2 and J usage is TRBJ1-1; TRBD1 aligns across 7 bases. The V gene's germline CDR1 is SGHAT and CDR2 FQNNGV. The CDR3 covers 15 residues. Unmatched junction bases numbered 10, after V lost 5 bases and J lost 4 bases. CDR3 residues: CASSPRHRGSTEAFF. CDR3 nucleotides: TGTGCCAGCAGCCCAAGGCACAGGGGTAGCACTGAAGCTTTCTTT.

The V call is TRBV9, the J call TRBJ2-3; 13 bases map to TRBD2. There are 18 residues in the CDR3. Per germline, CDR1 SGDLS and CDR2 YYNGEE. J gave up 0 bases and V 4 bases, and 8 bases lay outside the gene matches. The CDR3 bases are TGTGCCAGCAGCTCGAGGACTAGCGGGGGAACTAGCACAGATACGCAGTATTTT. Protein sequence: CASSSRTSGGTSTDTQYF.

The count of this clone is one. The CDR3 DNA reads as TGTGCCAGCAGCATCGCAGGGGGGAACACTGAAGCTTTCTTT. The encoded protein is CASSIAGGNTEAFF. The chain is built from TRBV7-3 and TRBJ1-1, with 7 positions matching TRBD1. V gave up 5 bases and J gave up 1 base; unmatched junction bases: 4. The CDR3 spans 14 residues. Germline V gene lookup returns CDR1 SGHTA and CDR2 FQGTGA.

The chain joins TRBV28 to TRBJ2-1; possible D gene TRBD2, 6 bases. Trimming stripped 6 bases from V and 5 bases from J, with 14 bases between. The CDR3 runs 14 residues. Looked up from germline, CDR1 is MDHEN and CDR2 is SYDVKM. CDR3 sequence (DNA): TGTGCCAGCAGCCCCGGGGGTTTGGACAATGAGCAGTTCTTC. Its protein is CASSPGGLDNEQFF.

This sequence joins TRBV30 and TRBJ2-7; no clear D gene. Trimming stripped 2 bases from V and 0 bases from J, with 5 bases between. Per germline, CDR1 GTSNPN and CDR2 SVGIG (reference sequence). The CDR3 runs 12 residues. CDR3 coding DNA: TGTGCCTGGAGTCTAACCTCCTACGAGCAGTACTTC. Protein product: CAWSLTSYEQYF.

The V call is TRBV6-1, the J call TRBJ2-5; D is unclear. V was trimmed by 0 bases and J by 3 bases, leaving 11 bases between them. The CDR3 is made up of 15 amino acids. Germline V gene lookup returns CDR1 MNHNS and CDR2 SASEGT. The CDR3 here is CASSEASAGKETQYF. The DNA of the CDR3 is TGTGCCAGCAGTGAAGCGTCGGCAGGCAAAGAGACCCAGTACTTC.

The CDR3 DNA reads TGTGCCAGCAGTACCAGCGGGAGGGCCGACGAGCAGTACTTC. As protein: CASSTSGRADEQYF. The chain uses TRBV28 and TRBJ2-7; 10 nucleotides match TRBD2. The CDR3 is 14 amino acids. From germline, CDR1 is MDHEN and CDR2 SYDVKM. The junction had 6 bases not matched to a gene; V was cut back by 5 bases and J by 5 bases. Based on the CDR3 plus reference TRBV28 and TRBJ2-7, the full variable domain is DVKVTQSSRYLVKRTGEKVFLECVQDMDHENMFWYRQDPGLGLRLIYFSYDVKMKEKGDIPEGYSVSREKKERFSLILESASTNQTSMYLCASSTSGRADEQYFGPGTRLTVT.

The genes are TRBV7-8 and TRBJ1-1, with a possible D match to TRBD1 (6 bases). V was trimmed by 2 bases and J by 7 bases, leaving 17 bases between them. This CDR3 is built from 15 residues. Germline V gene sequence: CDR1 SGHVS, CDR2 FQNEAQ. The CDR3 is CASSLKRGGVNEAFF. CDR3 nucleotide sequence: TGTGCCAGCAGCTTAAAGCGAGGGGGTGTCAATGAAGCTTTCTTT.

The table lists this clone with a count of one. The CDR3 DNA follows: TGTGCCAGCAGCCAGGGAAATACTAGCCCTGAGCAGTTCTTC. It translates to CASSQGNTSPEQFF. The chain combines TRBV4-2 with TRBJ2-1; D is possibly TRBD2 (6 bases). CDR3 length equals 14 residues. Germline-derived CDR1 and CDR2 are LGHNA and YNFKEQ. The V end was cut by 3 bases, the J end by 9 bases, with 15 bases between.

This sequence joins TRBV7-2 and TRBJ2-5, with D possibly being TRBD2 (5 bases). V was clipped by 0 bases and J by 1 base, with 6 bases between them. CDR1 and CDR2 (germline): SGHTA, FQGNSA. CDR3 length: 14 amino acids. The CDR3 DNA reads TGTGCCAGCAGCTTAGCCACTAGCCAAGAGACCCAGTACTTC. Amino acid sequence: CASSLATSQETQYF.

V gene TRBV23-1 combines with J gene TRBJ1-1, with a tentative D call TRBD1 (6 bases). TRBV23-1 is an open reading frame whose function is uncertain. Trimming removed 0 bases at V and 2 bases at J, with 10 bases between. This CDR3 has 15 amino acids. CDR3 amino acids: CASSQSADRNTEAFF. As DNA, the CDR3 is TGCGCCAGCAGTCAATCGGCGGACAGAAACACTGAAGCTTTCTTT.

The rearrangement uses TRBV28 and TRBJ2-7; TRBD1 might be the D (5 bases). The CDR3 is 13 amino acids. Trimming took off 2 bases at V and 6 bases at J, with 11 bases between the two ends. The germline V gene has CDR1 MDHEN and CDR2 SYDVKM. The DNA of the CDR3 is TGTGCCAGCAGTTTAAGGCCAGGGCTCGAGCAGTACTTC. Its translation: CASSLRPGLEQYF.

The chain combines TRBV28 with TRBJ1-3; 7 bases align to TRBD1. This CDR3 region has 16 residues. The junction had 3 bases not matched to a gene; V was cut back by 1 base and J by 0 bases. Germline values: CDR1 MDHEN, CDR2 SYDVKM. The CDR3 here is CASSLFAGGSGNTIYF. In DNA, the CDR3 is TGTGCCAGCAGTTTATTTGCAGGGGGCTCTGGAAACACCATATATTTT.

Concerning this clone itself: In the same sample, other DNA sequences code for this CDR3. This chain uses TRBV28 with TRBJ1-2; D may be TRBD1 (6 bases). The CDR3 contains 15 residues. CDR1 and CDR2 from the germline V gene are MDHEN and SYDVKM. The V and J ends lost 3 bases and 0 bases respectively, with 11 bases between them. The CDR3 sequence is CASSLPGHPNYGYTF. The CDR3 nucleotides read TGTGCCAGCAGTTTGCCGGGACACCCTAACTATGGCTACACCTTC.

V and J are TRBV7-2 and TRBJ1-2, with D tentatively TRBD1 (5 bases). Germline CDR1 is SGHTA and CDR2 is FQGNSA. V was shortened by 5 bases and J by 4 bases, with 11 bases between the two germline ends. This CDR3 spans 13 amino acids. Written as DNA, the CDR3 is TGTGCCAGCAGCCCCCACGACAGCTATGGCTACACCTTC. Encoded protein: CASSPHDSYGYTF. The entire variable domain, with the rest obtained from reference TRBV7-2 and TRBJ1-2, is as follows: GAGVSQSPSNKVTEKGKDVELRCDPISGHTALYWYRQSLGQGLEFLIYFQGNSAPDKSGLPSDRFSAERTGGSVSTLTIQRTQQEDSAVYLCASSPHDSYGYTFGSGTRLTVV.